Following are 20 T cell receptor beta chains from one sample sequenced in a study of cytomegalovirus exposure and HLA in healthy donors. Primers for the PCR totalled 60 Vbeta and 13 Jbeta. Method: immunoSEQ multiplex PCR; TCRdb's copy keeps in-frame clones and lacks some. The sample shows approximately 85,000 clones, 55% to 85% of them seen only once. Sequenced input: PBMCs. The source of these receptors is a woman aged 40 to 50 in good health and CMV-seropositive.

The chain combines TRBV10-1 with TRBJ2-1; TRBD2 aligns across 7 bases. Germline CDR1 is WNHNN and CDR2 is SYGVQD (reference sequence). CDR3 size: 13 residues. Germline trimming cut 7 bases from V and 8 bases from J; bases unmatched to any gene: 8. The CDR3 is CASNFGGSDEQFF. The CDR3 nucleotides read TGCGCCAGCAATTTCGGCGGGAGCGATGAGCAGTTCTTC.

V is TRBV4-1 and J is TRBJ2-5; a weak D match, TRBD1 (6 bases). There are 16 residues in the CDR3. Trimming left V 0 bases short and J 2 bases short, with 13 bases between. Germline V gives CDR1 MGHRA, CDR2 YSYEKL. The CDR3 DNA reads TGCGCCAGCAGCCAAGATTCCGGGACAACGCAAGAGACCCAGTACTTC. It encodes CASSQDSGTTQETQYF.

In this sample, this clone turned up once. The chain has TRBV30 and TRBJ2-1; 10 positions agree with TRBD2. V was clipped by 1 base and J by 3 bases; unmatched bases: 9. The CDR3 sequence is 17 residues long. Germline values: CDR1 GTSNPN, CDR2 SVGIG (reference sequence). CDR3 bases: TGTGCCTGGAGTGGCGTTAGCGGGGGGCTGAACTACAATGAGCAGTTCTTC. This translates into CAWSGVSGGLNYNEQFF.

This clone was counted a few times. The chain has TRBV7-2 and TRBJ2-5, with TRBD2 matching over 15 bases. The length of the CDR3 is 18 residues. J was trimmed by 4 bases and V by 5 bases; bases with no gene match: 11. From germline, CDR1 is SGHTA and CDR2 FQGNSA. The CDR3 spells CASSGYGLAGGPPETQYF. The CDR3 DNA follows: TGTGCCAGCAGCGGTTACGGACTAGCGGGGGGGCCTCCAGAGACCCAGTACTTC. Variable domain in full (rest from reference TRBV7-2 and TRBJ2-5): GAGVSQSPSNKVTEKGKDVELRCDPISGHTALYWYRQSLGQGLEFLIYFQGNSAPDKSGLPSDRFSAERTGGSVSTLTIQRTQQEDSAVYLCASSGYGLAGGPPETQYFGPGTRLLVL.

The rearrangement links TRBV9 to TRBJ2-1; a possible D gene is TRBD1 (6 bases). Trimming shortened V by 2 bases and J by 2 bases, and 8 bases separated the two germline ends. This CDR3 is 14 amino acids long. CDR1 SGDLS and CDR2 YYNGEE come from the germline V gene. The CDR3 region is CASSVTGTYNEQFF. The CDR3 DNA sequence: TGTGCCAGCAGCGTCACAGGGACCTACAATGAGCAGTTCTTC.

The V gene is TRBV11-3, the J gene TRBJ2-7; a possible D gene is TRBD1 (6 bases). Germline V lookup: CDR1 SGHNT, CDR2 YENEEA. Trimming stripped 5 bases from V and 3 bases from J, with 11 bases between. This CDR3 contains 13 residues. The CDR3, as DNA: TGTGCCAGCAGCCCCGGGACAAACTACGAGCAGTACTTC. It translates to CASSPGTNYEQYF. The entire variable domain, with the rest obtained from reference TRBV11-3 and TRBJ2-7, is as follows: EAGVVQSPRYKIIEKKQPVAFWCNPISGHNTLYWYLQNLGQGPELLIRYENEEAVDDSQLPKDRFSAERLKGVDSTLKIQPAELGDSAVYLCASSPGTNYEQYFGPGTRLTVT.

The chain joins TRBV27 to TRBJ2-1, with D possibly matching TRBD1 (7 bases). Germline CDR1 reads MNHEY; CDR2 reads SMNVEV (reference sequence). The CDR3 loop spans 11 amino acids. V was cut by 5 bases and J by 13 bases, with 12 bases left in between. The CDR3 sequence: CASSPGDRQFF. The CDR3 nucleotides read TGTGCCAGCAGTCCGGGGGACAGACAGTTCTTC.

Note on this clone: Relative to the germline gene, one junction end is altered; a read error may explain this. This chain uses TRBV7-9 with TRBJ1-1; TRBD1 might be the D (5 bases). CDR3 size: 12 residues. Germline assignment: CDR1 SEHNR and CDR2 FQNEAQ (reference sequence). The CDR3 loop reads CSSSLVGGEAFF. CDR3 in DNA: TGTTCCAGCAGCTTAGTCGGGGGGGAAGCTTTCTTT.

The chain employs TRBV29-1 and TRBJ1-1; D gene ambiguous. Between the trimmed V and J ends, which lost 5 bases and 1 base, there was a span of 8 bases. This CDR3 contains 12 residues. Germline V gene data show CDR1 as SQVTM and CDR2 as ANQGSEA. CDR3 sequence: CSVNKQNTEAFF. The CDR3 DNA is TGCAGCGTTAACAAACAGAACACTGAAGCTTTCTTT.

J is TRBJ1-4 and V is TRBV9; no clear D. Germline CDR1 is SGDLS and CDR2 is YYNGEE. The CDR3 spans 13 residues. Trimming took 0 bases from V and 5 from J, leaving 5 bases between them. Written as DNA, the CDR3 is TGTGCCAGCAGCGTAGGCGGGAATGAAAAACTGTTTTTT. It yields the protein CASSVGGNEKLFF.

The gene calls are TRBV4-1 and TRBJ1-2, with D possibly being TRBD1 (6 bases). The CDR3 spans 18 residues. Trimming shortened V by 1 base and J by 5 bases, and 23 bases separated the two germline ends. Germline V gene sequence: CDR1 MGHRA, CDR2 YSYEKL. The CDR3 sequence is CASSQGYAGDFVRYGYTF. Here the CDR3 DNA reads TGCGCCAGCAGCCAAGGGTACGCAGGGGATTTTGTTCGGTATGGCTACACCTTC.

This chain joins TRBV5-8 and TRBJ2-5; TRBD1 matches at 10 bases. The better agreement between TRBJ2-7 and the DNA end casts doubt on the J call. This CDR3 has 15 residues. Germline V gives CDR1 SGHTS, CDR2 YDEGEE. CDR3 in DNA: TGTGCCAGCAGCATATGGACAGGGGGTATCTACGAGCAGTACTTC. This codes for CASSIWTGGIYEQYF.

The CDR3 loop is CASSLGHNMNTEAFF. Here the CDR3 DNA reads TGCGCCAGCAGCTTGGGACACAATATGAACACTGAAGCTTTCTTT. The chain carries TRBV5-1 and TRBJ1-1, with D uncertain. Trimming removed 0 bases at V and 0 bases at J, with 9 bases between. Germline V gives CDR1 SGHRS, CDR2 YFSETQ. The CDR3 runs to 15 residues.

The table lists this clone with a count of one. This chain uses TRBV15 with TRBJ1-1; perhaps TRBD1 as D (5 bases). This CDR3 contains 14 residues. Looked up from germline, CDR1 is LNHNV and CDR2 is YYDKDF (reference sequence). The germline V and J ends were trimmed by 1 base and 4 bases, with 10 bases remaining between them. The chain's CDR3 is CATSRGAGLTEAFF. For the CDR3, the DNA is TGTGCCACCAGCAGAGGGGCAGGGCTCACTGAAGCTTTCTTT.

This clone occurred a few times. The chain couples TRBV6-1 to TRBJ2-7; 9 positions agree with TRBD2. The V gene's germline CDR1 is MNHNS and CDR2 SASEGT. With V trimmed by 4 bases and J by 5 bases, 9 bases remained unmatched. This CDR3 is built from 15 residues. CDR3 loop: CASSGGGSGSDEQYF. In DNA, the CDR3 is TGTGCCAGCAGTGGAGGGGGTAGCGGGAGCGACGAGCAGTACTTC.

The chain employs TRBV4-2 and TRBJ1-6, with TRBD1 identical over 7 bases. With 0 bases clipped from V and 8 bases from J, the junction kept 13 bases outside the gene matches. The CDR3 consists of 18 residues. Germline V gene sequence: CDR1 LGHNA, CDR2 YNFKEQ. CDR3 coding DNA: TGTGCCAGCAGCCAAGAGGCCATTAGGGGGCCGGGGGATTCACCCCTCCACTTT. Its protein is CASSQEAIRGPGDSPLHF.

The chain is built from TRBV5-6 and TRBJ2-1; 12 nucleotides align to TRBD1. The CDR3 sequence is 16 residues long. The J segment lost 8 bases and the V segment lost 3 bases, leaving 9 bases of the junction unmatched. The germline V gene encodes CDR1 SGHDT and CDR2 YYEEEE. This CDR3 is CASSWGGTGGRDEQFF. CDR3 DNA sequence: TGTGCCAGCAGCTGGGGGGGGACAGGGGGCAGGGATGAGCAGTTCTTC. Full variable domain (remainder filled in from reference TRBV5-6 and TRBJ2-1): DAGVTQSPTHLIKTRGQQVTLRCSPKSGHDTVSWYQQALGQGPQFIFQYYEEEERQRGNFPDRFSGHQFPNYSSELNVNALLLGDSALYLCASSWGGTGGRDEQFFGPGTRLTVL.

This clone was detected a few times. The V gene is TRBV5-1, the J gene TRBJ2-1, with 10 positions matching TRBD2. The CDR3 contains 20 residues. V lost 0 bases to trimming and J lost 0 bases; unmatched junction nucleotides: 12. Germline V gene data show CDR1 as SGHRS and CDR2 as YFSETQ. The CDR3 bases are TGCGCCAGCAGCTTGGGCTTCAGCGGGAGGGTTCAAAGCTCCTACAATGAGCAGTTCTTC. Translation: CASSLGFSGRVQSSYNEQFF.

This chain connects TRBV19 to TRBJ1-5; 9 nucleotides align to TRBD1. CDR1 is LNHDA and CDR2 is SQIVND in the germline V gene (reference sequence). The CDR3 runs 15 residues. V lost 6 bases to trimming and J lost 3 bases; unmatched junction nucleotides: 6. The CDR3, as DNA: TGTGCCAGTAGGGAACAGGGGGCGGTCAATCAGCCCCAGCATTTT. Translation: CASREQGAVNQPQHF.

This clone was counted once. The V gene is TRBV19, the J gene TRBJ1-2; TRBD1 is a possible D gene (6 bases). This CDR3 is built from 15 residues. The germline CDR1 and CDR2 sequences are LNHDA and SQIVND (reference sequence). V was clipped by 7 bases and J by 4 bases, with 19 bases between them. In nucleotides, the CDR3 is TGTGCCAGTACCCATCTTCTGGGGGCGGGCTATGGCTACACCTTC. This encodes CASTHLLGAGYGYTF.